One sample yielded the 2 T cell receptor beta chains listed below, sequenced in a study of shared T cell receptors in the human thymus. Produced via immunoSEQ multiplex PCR; TCRdb's table is partial and in-frame only. The profile shows fewer than 700,000 clones, roughly 90% of them singletons. The sample was also linked to a second study, of human thymus T cells.

Sequencing was carried out using thymocytes. The receptors originated from a boy under two years old with a congenital heart defect.

The gene calls are TRBV19 and TRBJ2-5; D might be TRBD1 (5 bases). Trimming removed 1 base at V and 4 bases at J, with 13 bases between. In germline, CDR1 is LNHDA, CDR2 SQIVND (reference sequence). The CDR3 loop spans 15 amino acids. CDR3 sequence reads: CASSIGGRVGETQYF. DNA for the CDR3: TGTGCCAGTAGTATAGGGGGCAGGGTGGGAGAGACCCAGTACTTC.

This clone was counted a few times. The V gene is TRBV25-1, the J gene TRBJ1-2; the D is unclear. This CDR3 is built from 17 residues. V was pared by 6 bases and J by 7 bases, with 27 bases between. The germline V gene has CDR1 MGHDK and CDR2 SYGVNS. The CDR3 here is CASRNNPLRGSTGGYTF. For the CDR3, the DNA is TGTGCCAGCAGGAATAACCCCCTGCGTGGATCTACGGGTGGCTACACCTTC.